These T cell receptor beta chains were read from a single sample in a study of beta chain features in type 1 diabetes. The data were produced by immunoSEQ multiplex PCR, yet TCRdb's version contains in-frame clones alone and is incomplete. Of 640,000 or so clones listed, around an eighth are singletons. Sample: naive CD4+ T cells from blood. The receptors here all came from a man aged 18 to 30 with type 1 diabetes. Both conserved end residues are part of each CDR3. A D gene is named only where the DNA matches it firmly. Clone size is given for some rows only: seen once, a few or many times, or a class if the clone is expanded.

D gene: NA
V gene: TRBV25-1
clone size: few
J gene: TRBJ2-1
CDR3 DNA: TGTGCCAGCAGTGACGGGGCAGCATACAATGAGCAGTTCTTC
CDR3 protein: CASSDGAAYNEQFF

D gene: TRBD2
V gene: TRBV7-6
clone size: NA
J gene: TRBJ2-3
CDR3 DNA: TGTGCCAGCAGCCCCAGCGGGGTCCAATTGGATACGCAGTATTTT
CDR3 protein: CASSPSGVQLDTQYF

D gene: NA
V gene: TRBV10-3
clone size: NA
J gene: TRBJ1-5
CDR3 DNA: TGTGCCATCAGTTCTGATATCGGTCAGCCCCAGCATTTT
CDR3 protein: CAISSDIGQPQHF

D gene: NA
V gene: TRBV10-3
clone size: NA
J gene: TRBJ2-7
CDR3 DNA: TGTGCCACGCAGAATACTACCTACGAGCAGTACTTC
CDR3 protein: CATQNTTYEQYF

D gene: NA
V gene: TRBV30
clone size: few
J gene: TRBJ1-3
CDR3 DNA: TGTGCCCGGGCCCTAGGGACTGGAAACACCATATATTTT
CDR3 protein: CARALGTGNTIYF

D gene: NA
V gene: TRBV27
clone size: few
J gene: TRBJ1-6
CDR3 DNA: TGTGCCAGCCGACCGGCCGGGGGAAGTTCACCCCTCCACTTT
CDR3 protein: CASRPAGGSSPLHF

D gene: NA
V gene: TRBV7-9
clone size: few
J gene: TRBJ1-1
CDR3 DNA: TGTGCCAGCATGGGGGAGAAGAACACTGAAGCTTTCTTT
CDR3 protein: CASMGEKNTEAFF

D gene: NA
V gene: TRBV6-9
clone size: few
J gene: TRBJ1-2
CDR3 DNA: TGTGCCAGATACAACGAGGACTATGGCTACACCTTC
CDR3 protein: CARYNEDYGYTF

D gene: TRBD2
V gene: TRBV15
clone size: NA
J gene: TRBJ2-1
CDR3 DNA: TGTGCCACCAGCATGCGGCTAGCGGGAAACAATGAGCAGTTCTTC
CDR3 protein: CATSMRLAGNNEQFF

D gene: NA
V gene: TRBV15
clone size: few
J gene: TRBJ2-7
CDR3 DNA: TGTGCCACCAGCAGAGAGGCAGGGACCTACGAGCAGTACTTC
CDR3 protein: CATSREAGTYEQYF

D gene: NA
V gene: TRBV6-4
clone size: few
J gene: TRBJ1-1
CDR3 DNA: TGTGCCAGCAGTGACTACCCGGAGAGGACTGAAGCTTTCTTT
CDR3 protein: CASSDYPERTEAFF

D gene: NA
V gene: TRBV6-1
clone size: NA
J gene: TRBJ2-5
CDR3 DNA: TGTGCCATCCTGGACCGTTTAGAGACCCAGTACTTC
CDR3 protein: CAILDRLETQYF

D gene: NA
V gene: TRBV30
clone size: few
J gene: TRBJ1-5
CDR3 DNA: TGTGCCTGGAGTGTATCCGGGATCGGGTTGCCCCAGCATTTT
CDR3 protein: CAWSVSGIGLPQHF

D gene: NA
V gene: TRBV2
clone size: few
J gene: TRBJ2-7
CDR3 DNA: TGTGCCAGCAGGGACACAGCCTACGAGCAGTACTTC
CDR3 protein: CASRDTAYEQYF

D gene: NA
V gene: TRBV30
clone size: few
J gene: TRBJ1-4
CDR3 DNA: TGTGCCTGGAGTAGCAGGGGAATCGGTGAAAAACTGTTTTTT
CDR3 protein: CAWSSRGIGEKLFF

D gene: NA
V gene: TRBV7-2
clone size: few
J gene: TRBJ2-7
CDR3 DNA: TGTGCCAGCAGCTCCGGGGGAACCTACGAGCAGTACTTC
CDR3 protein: CASSSGGTYEQYF

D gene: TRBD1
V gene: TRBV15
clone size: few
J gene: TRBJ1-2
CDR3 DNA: TGTGCCACCAGCGCCCCCGGGACAGCTTATGGCTACACCTTC
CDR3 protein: CATSAPGTAYGYTF

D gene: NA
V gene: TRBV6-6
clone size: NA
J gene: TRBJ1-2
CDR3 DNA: TGTGCCAGCAGCACATGGGCTAACTATGGCTACACCTTC
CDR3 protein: CASSTWANYGYTF

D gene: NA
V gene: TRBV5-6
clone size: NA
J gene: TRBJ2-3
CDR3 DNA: TGTGCCAGCAGCTTTCAGGGATCGGCAGATACGCAGTATTTT
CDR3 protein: CASSFQGSADTQYF

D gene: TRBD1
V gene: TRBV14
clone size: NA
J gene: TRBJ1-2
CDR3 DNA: TGTGCCAGCAGCCGCCTGGACAGGCTGGAATATGGCTACACCTTC
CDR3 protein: CASSRLDRLEYGYTF

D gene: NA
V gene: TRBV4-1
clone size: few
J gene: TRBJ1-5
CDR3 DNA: TGCGCCAGCAGCCAACACTCGGCAGAGGGAAATCAGCCCCAGCATTTT
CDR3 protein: CASSQHSAEGNQPQHF

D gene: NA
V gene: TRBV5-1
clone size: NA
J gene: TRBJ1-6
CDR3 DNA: TGCGCCAGCAGCCCCGGGACCGCTTCTAACACCCTCCACTTT
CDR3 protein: CASSPGTASNTLHF

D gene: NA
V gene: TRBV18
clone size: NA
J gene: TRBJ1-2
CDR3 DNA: TGTGCCAGCTCACCTAGGGAGTCTAACTATGGCTACACCTTC
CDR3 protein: CASSPRESNYGYTF

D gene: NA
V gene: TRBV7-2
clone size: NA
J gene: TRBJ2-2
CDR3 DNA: TGTGCCAGCAGTCGACGGAGAGACACCTCGAACACCGGGGAGCTGTTTTTT
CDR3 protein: CASSRRRDTSNTGELFF

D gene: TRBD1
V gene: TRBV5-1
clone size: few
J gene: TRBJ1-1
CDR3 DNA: TGCGCCAGCAGCTGGACGGGACAGGGGAACACTGAAGCTTTCTTT
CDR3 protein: CASSWTGQGNTEAFF

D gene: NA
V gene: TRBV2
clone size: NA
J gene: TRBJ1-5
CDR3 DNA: TGTGCCAGCGGGGAAATCAATAGCAATCAGCCCCAGCATTTT
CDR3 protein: CASGEINSNQPQHF